The clone carrying this T cell receptor beta chain has a single count. Its antigen is as yet unknown. Germline lookup yields CDR1 SGHRS and CDR2 YFSETQ. V dropped 2 bases and J dropped 7 bases, with 10 bases sitting between them. The CDR3 runs to 13 residues. Amplification used 60 Vbeta primers and 13 Jbeta primers. Assay used: immunoSEQ multiplex PCR; TCRdb lists only in-frame clones, some missing. The table shows roughly 160,000 clones, with around three quarters occurring only once. These data belong to a study of cytomegalovirus exposure and HLA in healthy donors. General study results and limits: The sole available immune exposure information was CMV serostatus. Across all donors, roughly uniform sequencing depth was an assumption of the presence/absence analyses.

Healthy bone marrow donors supplied every sample. The TCR comes from a man aged 25 to 40 in good health and CMV-seropositive. The chain recombines TRBV5-1 with TRBJ2-1, with D tentatively TRBD1 (6 bases). The sample consisted of PBMCs. The CDR3 sequence: CASSFSQGNEQFF. DNA of the CDR3: TGCGCCAGCAGCTTTAGCCAGGGGAATGAGCAGTTCTTC.